Shown below are 9 T cell receptor beta chains from a single sample sequenced in a study of T cells in Graves' hyperthyroidism and ophthalmopathy. There were TCR beta CDR3 regions amplified from RNA transcripts. Using the HTBI primer set, a first-round RT-PCR was run on the TCR CDR3. TCRdb used MiXCR to reprocess the multiplex PCR reads, holding one entry per CDR3 protein. The table includes some 800,000 distinct CDR3 sequences, roughly 40% detected once. The source material was blood. These receptors came from a man aged 18 to 30 with Graves' hyperthyroidism.

This clonotype was found many times. The rearrangement uses TRBV7-8 and TRBJ1-4; D not certain. CDR3 length equals 12 residues. With 5 bases removed from V and 4 bases from J, the gap between germline ends came to 5 bases. Germline V gives CDR1 SGHVS, CDR2 FQNEAQ. The CDR3 spells CASSARNEKLFF. In DNA form, the CDR3 reads TGTGCCAGCAGCGCTCGTAATGAAAAACTGTTTTTT.

With respect to this clonotype: Sequence at one end of the junction differs from germline and may be a read error. The chain recombines TRBV7-9 with TRBJ2-5; TRBD2 agrees at 7 bases. The CDR3 extends over 13 amino acids. Germline assignment: CDR1 SEHNR and CDR2 FQNEAQ (reference sequence). The CDR3 is CASSRDYQETQWF. The CDR3 DNA follows: TGTGCCAGCAGCCGGGACTACCAAGAGACCCAGTGGTTC.

The sample holds many counts of this clonotype. The V and J genes are TRBV20-1 and TRBJ1-5; D is possibly TRBD1 (5 bases). The length of the CDR3 is 14 residues. Trimming shortened V by 0 bases and J by 9 bases, and 15 bases separated the two germline ends. CDR1 DFQATT and CDR2 SNEGSKA come from the germline V gene (reference sequence). The CDR3 here is CSAREGQGVMPQHF. As DNA, the CDR3 is TGCAGTGCTAGAGAGGGCCAGGGAGTAATGCCCCAGCATTTT.

V gene TRBV6-5 combines with J gene TRBJ2-2, with D tentatively TRBD2 (5 bases). The CDR3 runs to 15 residues. Trimming took off 4 bases at V and 8 bases at J, with 17 bases between the two ends. Germline V CDR1 and CDR2: MNHEY, SVGAGI. CDR3 sequence: CASSSTLGNPGELFF. CDR3 nucleotides: TGTGCCAGCAGTTCGACCCTCGGGAACCCAGGGGAGCTGTTTTTT.

The genes are TRBV3-1 and TRBJ1-5, with D perhaps matching TRBD1 (6 bases). V lost 0 bases, J lost 1 base, and 10 bases lay in between. Germline loops: CDR1 LGHDT, CDR2 YNNKEL (reference sequence). This CDR3 spans 16 amino acids. The CDR3 region has the DNA TGTGCCAGCAGCCAAGATTCTAGGGGGAGCAATCAGCCCCAGCATTTT. Protein product: CASSQDSRGSNQPQHF.

In its sample, this clonotype was seen a few times. This chain links TRBV6-5 with TRBJ2-7; 8 bases agree with TRBD1. Germline V gene sequence: CDR1 MNHEY, CDR2 SVGAGI. The CDR3 is 14 residues long. The V and J ends lost 6 bases and 2 bases, in that order; junction bases with no gene match: 6. The CDR3 nucleotides are TGTGCCAGCAGCTCCAGGGGGCTAACCTACGAGCAGTACTTC. Its translation: CASSSRGLTYEQYF.

The V and J genes are TRBV29-1 and TRBJ2-3; no reliable D call. Trimming took 4 bases from V and 0 from J, leaving 5 bases between them. Germline V gene lookup returns CDR1 SQVTM and CDR2 ANQGSEA. The CDR3 runs 12 residues. As DNA, the CDR3 is TGCAGCGTTGGGACCAGCACAGATACGCAGTATTTT. Translation gives CSVGTSTDTQYF.

This clonotype was observed a handful of times. The gene calls are TRBV2 and TRBJ1-2; no reliable D call. Germline-derived CDR1 and CDR2 are SNHLY and FYNNEI. The CDR3 contains 14 residues. Between the trimmed V and J ends, which lost 5 bases and 3 bases, there was a span of 13 bases. The CDR3 reads CASSLKAGYYGYTF. CDR3 nucleotides: TGTGCCAGCAGTTTAAAGGCCGGATACTATGGCTACACCTTC.

Only a few counts were recorded for this clonotype. V gene TRBV7-8 combines with J gene TRBJ2-7; tentative D call: TRBD2 (5 bases). The CDR3 has 16 residues. V dropped 7 bases and J dropped 0 bases, with 19 bases sitting between them. Germline CDR1 SGHVS, CDR2 FQNEAQ. This CDR3 is CASTGGARHDSYEQYF. CDR3 bases: TGTGCCAGCACCGGAGGAGCAAGACACGACTCCTACGAGCAGTACTTC.